This TCR beta chain was found in a study of CD8 T cells in ankylosing spondylitis. Remarks on this clonotype: Its antigen is still unknown. Just one base apart from a much larger clone, this may be a read error.

The CDR3 totals 14 residues. For TCR beta, libraries came from quantitative 5'-RACE with molecular barcodes. TCRdb analysed the 5' RACE reads with MiXCR anew, one entry per CDR3 protein. Among 200,000 to 250,000 distinct CDR3 sequences listed, roughly 10% were seen once. Study-wide findings and caveats: Disease-linked clones bore a CD8+ phenotype and were relatively rare in peripheral blood. Within ankylosing spondylitis blood, a TCR beta motif made up of roughly eight highly homologous variants appeared to be characteristic. Reported data indicate significant enrichment of disease-linked clones within matched ankylosing spondylitis synovial fluid.

The sequence was collected from a male donor with ankylosing spondylitis or in good health (not recorded which). Sequencing was performed on blood, either unsorted or a sorted T cell fraction (not recorded which). V is TRBV12-3 or TRBV12-4 and J is TRBJ1-2; D ambiguous. The CDR3 nucleotides read TGTGCCAGCAGTTCCGGAACCTTTAACTATGGCGACACCTTC. Its translation is CASSSGTFNYGDTF.